A selection of T cell receptor beta chains follows, all from one sample in a study of T cell repertoires in aging, cancer and after chemotherapy. One entry per CDR3 protein, called by TCRdb with MiXCR from the multiplex PCR reads. This sample carries about 2,900 distinct CDR3 sequences, approximately 24% of them seen once, and the ten largest clones take less than 9%. The material sequenced was blood. These TCRs come from a human donor with a solid tumor. Both conserved end residues are part of each CDR3. The D gene is left open where the match is weak. The size of a clone is reported for some rows only, either as once, few or many, or as a class for expanded clones.

d_call: -; cdr3_length: 12; clone_size: -; v_call: TRBV7-2; j_call: TRBJ2-2; cdr3_nt: TGTGCTAGCAGCTTAGCGAACGGGGAGCTGTTTTTT; cdr3_aa: CASSLANGELFF
d_call: -; cdr3_length: 13; clone_size: -; v_call: TRBV6-5; j_call: TRBJ1-1; cdr3_nt: TGTGCCAGCACGGACAGAGAGAACACTGAAGCTTTCTTT; cdr3_aa: CASTDRENTEAFF
d_call: -; cdr3_length: 14; clone_size: -; v_call: TRBV19; j_call: TRBJ2-1; cdr3_nt: TGTGCCAGTAGTCCCCGCCCCCCCTACAATGAGCAGTTCTTC; cdr3_aa: CASSPRPPYNEQFF
d_call: TRBD2; cdr3_length: 16; clone_size: -; v_call: TRBV20-1; j_call: TRBJ2-3; cdr3_nt: TGCAGTGCTAGAGATCCCCTTAGGACTAGCGGGATTACGCAGTATTTT; cdr3_aa: CSARDPLRTSGITQYF
d_call: -; cdr3_length: 11; clone_size: few; v_call: TRBV10-3; j_call: TRBJ2-3; cdr3_nt: TGTGCCATCAGTGGTCAAAATACGCAGTATTTT; cdr3_aa: CAISGQNTQYF
d_call: -; cdr3_length: 12; clone_size: -; v_call: TRBV20-1; j_call: TRBJ2-7; cdr3_nt: TGCAGTGCTAGTAGCGGAACCTACGAGCAGTACTTC; cdr3_aa: CSASSGTYEQYF
d_call: -; cdr3_length: 13; clone_size: -; v_call: TRBV6-6; j_call: TRBJ1-1; cdr3_nt: TGTGCCAGCAGTTACGGATCGAACACTGAAGCTTTCTTT; cdr3_aa: CASSYGSNTEAFF
d_call: -; cdr3_length: 14; clone_size: medium-sized; v_call: TRBV6-5; j_call: TRBJ1-1; cdr3_nt: TGTGCCAGCAGAGAACGTGGGGCCGGCGACCGAGCTTTCTTT; cdr3_aa: CASRERGAGDRAFF
d_call: -; cdr3_length: 16; clone_size: few; v_call: TRBV5-6; j_call: TRBJ2-2; cdr3_nt: TGTGCCAGCAGCTTGTGGGGAGGTTTGATCGCCGGGGAGCTGTTTTTT; cdr3_aa: CASSLWGGLIAGELFF
d_call: -; cdr3_length: 14; clone_size: few; v_call: TRBV12-3/TRBV12-4; j_call: TRBJ2-7; cdr3_nt: TGTGCCAGCAGTTTGCAGGTGGATTCCTACGAGCAGTACTTC; cdr3_aa: CASSLQVDSYEQYF
d_call: -; cdr3_length: 16; clone_size: few; v_call: TRBV27; j_call: TRBJ2-1; cdr3_nt: TGTGCCAGCAGTTCGCAAGCGGTTTCGGTCGTGCATGAGCAGTTCTTC; cdr3_aa: CASSSQAVSVVHEQFF
d_call: TRBD2; cdr3_length: 15; clone_size: medium-sized; v_call: TRBV29-1; j_call: TRBJ2-7; cdr3_nt: TGCAGCGTTCTTAAACTAGCGGGGGTTACCTACGAGCAGTACTTC; cdr3_aa: CSVLKLAGVTYEQYF
d_call: -; cdr3_length: 13; clone_size: -; v_call: TRBV6-1; j_call: TRBJ2-2; cdr3_nt: TGTGCCAGCACTGCCAGGAACACCGGGGAGCTGTTTTTT; cdr3_aa: CASTARNTGELFF
d_call: -; cdr3_length: 14; clone_size: medium-sized; v_call: TRBV30; j_call: TRBJ1-3; cdr3_nt: TGTGCCTGGAGTCTGAGTTTTTCTGGAAACACCATATATTTT; cdr3_aa: CAWSLSFSGNTIYF
d_call: -; cdr3_length: 16; clone_size: -; v_call: TRBV7-2; j_call: TRBJ2-4; cdr3_nt: TGTGCCAGCAGTTCAATTAGGACGTTAGCCAAAAACATTCAGTACTTC; cdr3_aa: CASSSIRTLAKNIQYF
d_call: TRBD2; cdr3_length: 20; clone_size: -; v_call: TRBV4-1; j_call: TRBJ2-2; cdr3_nt: TGCGCCAGCAGCCACCGAACGGGAGTTAGCGGGAGTATGAACACCGGGGAGCTGTTTTTT; cdr3_aa: CASSHRTGVSGSMNTGELFF
d_call: -; cdr3_length: 14; clone_size: -; v_call: TRBV18; j_call: TRBJ2-7; cdr3_nt: TGTGCCAGCTCACCAGGGGTGAGAGGCAGAGAGCAGTACTTC; cdr3_aa: CASSPGVRGREQYF
d_call: -; cdr3_length: 12; clone_size: -; v_call: TRBV7-9; j_call: TRBJ1-1; cdr3_nt: TGTGCCAGCAGGGGGGACTACCCGAAAGCTTTCTTT; cdr3_aa: CASRGDYPKAFF
d_call: TRBD1; cdr3_length: 17; clone_size: medium-sized; v_call: TRBV6-5; j_call: TRBJ1-2; cdr3_nt: TGTGCCAGCAGTTCTAAGCCCGGGACAGGTTTGATGGGTGGCTACACCTTC; cdr3_aa: CASSSKPGTGLMGGYTF
d_call: TRBD2; cdr3_length: 13; clone_size: hyperexpanded; v_call: TRBV29-1; j_call: TRBJ2-1; cdr3_nt: TGCAGCGTGGGGTCGGGGGAGGGGTATGAGCAGTTCTTC; cdr3_aa: CSVGSGEGYEQFF
d_call: -; cdr3_length: 14; clone_size: -; v_call: TRBV12-3/TRBV12-4; j_call: TRBJ2-7; cdr3_nt: TGTGCCAGCAGGGGCTCAGGGGCCCCCTACGAGCAGTACTTC; cdr3_aa: CASRGSGAPYEQYF
d_call: -; cdr3_length: 18; clone_size: -; v_call: TRBV4-2; j_call: TRBJ2-2; cdr3_nt: TGTGCCAGAAGCCAAGATCTGGGGGGTGGGCTAAACACCGGGGAGCTGTTTTTT; cdr3_aa: CARSQDLGGGLNTGELFF
d_call: -; cdr3_length: 11; clone_size: -; v_call: TRBV4-2; j_call: TRBJ2-7; cdr3_nt: TGTGCCAGCGGTTGGGGGGACGAGCAGTACTTC; cdr3_aa: CASGWGDEQYF